A selection of T cell receptor beta chains follows, all from one sample in a study of T cell responses to AZD1222 COVID-19 vaccine. This table comes from immunoSEQ multiplex PCR, and its TCRdb copy is limited to in-frame clones, with some not included. The sample holds 150,000 to 200,000 clones; approximately 92% are singletons and the top ten take about 3.5%. Specimen: peripheral blood, collected 28 days after the second dose of the MenACWY control vaccine. The receptors originated from an adult who received the MenACWY meningococcal vaccine as a control. The CDR3 runs from the conserved cysteine through the conserved F or W. The order of the fields is J gene, V gene, clone size, D gene, CDR3 protein, CDR3 DNA. A D gene is named only where the DNA matches it firmly. Expanded clones get a size class; other rows say once, few or many, or leave the size out.

>TRBJ1-3|TRBV7-9|-|TRBD1
CASSSRTGGAKSGNTIYF
TGTGCCAGCAGCTCCAGGACAGGGGGCGCGAAATCTGGAAACACCATATATTTT
>TRBJ2-4|TRBV2|-|TRBD1
CASTADPDRGKNIQYF
TGTGCCAGCACCGCGGATCCCGACAGGGGTAAAAACATTCAGTACTTC
>TRBJ2-5|TRBV7-3|once|-
CASSRGSQETQYF
TGTGCCAGCAGTCGGGGCAGCCAAGAGACCCAGTACTTC
>TRBJ2-5|TRBV9|-|-
CASSVGVQETQYF
TGTGCCAGCAGCGTAGGGGTGCAAGAGACCCAGTACTTC
>TRBJ2-4|TRBV6-1|-|TRBD2
CASSEGGSGRPIAKNIQYF
TGTGCCAGCAGTGAAGGGGGTAGCGGGAGGCCCATAGCCAAAAACATTCAGTACTTC
>TRBJ1-1|TRBV30|-|-
CAWSKWVSLDAEAFF
TGTGCCTGGAGTAAGTGGGTCAGTTTAGATGCTGAAGCTTTCTTT
>TRBJ1-2|TRBV7-2|-|-
CASSLDPNYGYTF
TGTGCCAGCAGCTTAGACCCTAACTATGGCTACACCTTC
>TRBJ2-7|TRBV11-3|-|-
CASSSPRGAHEQYF
TGTGCCAGCAGCTCCCCCAGGGGGGCCCACGAGCAGTACTTC
>TRBJ2-7|TRBV27|-|TRBD1
CASSFKRDRVYEQYF
TGTGCCAGCAGTTTTAAAAGGGACAGGGTATACGAGCAGTACTTC
>TRBJ2-1|TRBV2|-|-
CASSGGPFRANEQFF
TGTGCCAGCAGTGGAGGACCTTTCAGGGCCAATGAGCAGTTCTTC
>TRBJ1-5|TRBV4-1|few|-
CASSPWTDNQPQHF
TGCGCCAGCAGCCCTTGGACGGATAATCAGCCCCAGCATTTT
>TRBJ2-7|TRBV19|-|TRBD2
CASSPRTSGVSLPYEQYF
TGTGCCAGTAGTCCCCGGACTAGCGGGGTTTCACTCCCCTACGAGCAGTACTTC
>TRBJ1-5|TRBV18|-|TRBD1
CASSPDRGLRNQPQHF
TGTGCCAGCTCACCAGACAGGGGGCTAAGGAATCAGCCCCAGCATTTT
>TRBJ1-4|TRBV11-3|-|TRBD1
CASSSRAGGVATNEKLFF
TGTGCCAGCAGCTCCCGGGCAGGGGGAGTAGCAACTAATGAAAAACTGTTTTTT
>TRBJ1-1|TRBV7-9|-|-
CASSILRSMNTEAFF
TGTGCCAGCAGCATACTCAGGAGTATGAACACTGAAGCTTTCTTT
>TRBJ1-1|TRBV30|-|-
CAWSRVGWDPKRTEAFF
TGTGCCTGGAGTCGCGTTGGTTGGGACCCCAAGAGGACTGAAGCTTTCTTT
>TRBJ1-1|TRBV4-1|-|-
CASSQDSRRPGNTEAFF
TGCGCCAGCAGCCAAGATTCGCGCAGGCCCGGGAACACTGAAGCTTTCTTT
>TRBJ2-4|TRBV2|-|-
CASSEVGGSAKNIQYF
TGTGCCAGCAGTGAGGTTGGGGGGTCAGCCAAAAACATTCAGTACTTC
>TRBJ2-1|TRBV5-1|-|TRBD2
CASSSRAGAVEQFF
TGCGCCAGCAGCTCAAGGGCGGGAGCAGTTGAGCAGTTCTTC
>TRBJ1-1|TRBV7-2|-|-
CASRPGFMNTEAFF
TGTGCCAGCAGGCCAGGTTTCATGAACACTGAAGCTTTCTTT